The 16 T cell receptor beta chains below were found in one sample sequenced in a study of human T cells and chemical hapten exposure. TCRdb ran MiXCR on the RACE reads and lists one entry per CDR3 protein. The sample has 150,000 to 200,000 distinct CDR3 sequences, more than 20% seen once; the top ten hold approximately 6.7%. As to time point: patch test 1, 2 weeks after DPC sensitization. This sample's treatment: therapeutic diphenylcyclopropenone sensitization with weekly scalp DPC. The material was whole blood, obtained in connection with sensitization to the hapten diphenylcyclopropenone (DPC). Receptors were obtained from a woman aged 50 to 60 with alopecia areata. Some clones in this sample may be carry-over from other donors' samples.

This clonotype was counted a few times. This chain joins TRBV12-3 or TRBV12-4 and TRBJ2-1, with TRBD2 identical over 14 bases. This CDR3 has 14 amino acids. The ends lost 7 bases at V and 6 bases at J; junction bases unmatched: 2. This CDR3 is CASTGLAGGNEQFF. The CDR3 region has the DNA TGTGCCAGCACCGGACTAGCGGGAGGCAATGAGCAGTTCTTC.

The rearrangement links TRBV20-1 to TRBJ2-5; tentatively, D is TRBD2 (7 bases). Trimming took off 6 bases at V and 3 bases at J, with 20 bases between the two ends. Germline V CDR1 and CDR2: DFQATT, SNEGSKA (reference sequence). The CDR3 covers 15 residues. The CDR3 DNA follows: TGCAGTGCCCTACCCGGACTAGGGGGAGAAGAGACCCAGTACTTC. Its translation is CSALPGLGGEETQYF.

This sequence joins TRBV29-1 and TRBJ2-5, with 8 bases that match TRBD2. Germline V gene sequence: CDR1 SQVTM, CDR2 ANQGSEA. The CDR3 is 14 residues long. Trimming took 4 bases from V and 4 from J; bases not matched to a gene: 8. CDR3 region: CSVGLAGPGETQYF. As DNA, the CDR3 is TGCAGCGTTGGTCTAGCGGGCCCCGGAGAGACCCAGTACTTC. Filled out from reference TRBV29-1 and TRBJ2-5, the complete variable domain reads SAVISQKPSRDICQRGTSLTIQCQVDSQVTMMFWYRQQPGQSLTLIATANQGSEATYESGFVIDKFPISRPNLTFSTLTVSNMSPEDSSIYLCSVGLAGPGETQYFGPGTRLLVL.

This clonotype was seen more than once but under ten times. This chain's CDR3 is CASSQPGQNYGYTF. The CDR3 DNA follows: TGTGCCAGCAGCCAACCCGGACAGAACTATGGCTACACCTTC. V usage is TRBV4-2 and J usage is TRBJ1-2, with D tentatively TRBD1 (6 bases). Germline assignment: CDR1 LGHNA and CDR2 YNFKEQ. V lost 2 bases and J 2 bases, leaving 9 bases between the germline ends. The CDR3 is 14 amino acids.

This clonotype has a handful of counts. J is TRBJ1-1 and V is TRBV20-1; no clear D gene. The CDR3 runs 13 residues. Trimming pared 5 bases from V and 0 bases from J, leaving 10 bases between. Germline CDR1 DFQATT, CDR2 SNEGSKA (reference sequence). The CDR3 nucleotides are TGCAGTGCTCCCGGTCTCATGAACACTGAAGCTTTCTTT. It specifies CSAPGLMNTEAFF.

This clonotype was observed a few times. The J gene is TRBJ1-1, the V gene TRBV29-1; TRBD1 matches 7 bases. Trimming at V came to 5 bases and at J to 3 bases, leaving 9 bases not matched to a gene. The CDR3 is 14 amino acids. CDR1 and CDR2 from the germline V gene are SQVTM and ANQGSEA. CDR3 region: CSVFQGGQDTEAFF. The CDR3 DNA reads TGCAGCGTTTTTCAGGGGGGACAAGACACTGAAGCTTTCTTT.

This clonotype has only a few counts. The chain employs TRBV5-1 and TRBJ1-3; D might be TRBD1 (5 bases). CDR3 size: 16 residues. The germline V gene encodes CDR1 SGHRS and CDR2 YFSETQ. V gave up 3 bases and J gave up 0 bases, with 13 bases separating them. Here the CDR3 DNA reads TGCGCCAGCAGCTCAGCAACAGGAAACTCTGGAAACACCATATATTTT. Amino acids: CASSSATGNSGNTIYF.

This clonotype has more than one count but fewer than ten. The chain recombines TRBV20-1 with TRBJ1-3; no definite D call. The CDR3 contains 15 residues. Germline CDR1 and CDR2: DFQATT and SNEGSKA (reference sequence). Trimming stripped 0 bases from V and 4 bases from J, with 13 bases between. CDR3 DNA: TGCAGTGCTAGAGATCCCCTGGACTCGGGAAACACCATATATTTT. Protein: CSARDPLDSGNTIYF.

The chain joins TRBV2 to TRBJ1-1, with D tentatively TRBD1 (5 bases). From germline, CDR1 is SNHLY and CDR2 FYNNEI. V lost 11 bases, J lost 6 bases, and 13 bases lay in between. The CDR3 is made up of 11 amino acids. The CDR3 loop reads CAGTQGAEAFF. Here the CDR3 DNA reads TGTGCCGGTACGCAGGGAGCTGAAGCTTTCTTT.

This clonotype was counted between two and nine times. The CDR3 spells CSARSPGRRGETQYF. The DNA for the CDR3 is TGCAGTGCTCGATCCCCGGGACGACGGGGGGAGACCCAGTACTTC. The J gene is TRBJ2-5, the V gene TRBV20-1, with a possible D match to TRBD2 (6 bases). Between the trimmed V and J ends, which lost 5 bases and 5 bases, there was a span of 21 bases. Germline CDR1 and CDR2: DFQATT and SNEGSKA (reference sequence). The CDR3 contains 15 residues.

This clonotype came up a few times. Germline and junction disagree at one end, which may indicate a read error. The J gene is TRBJ2-5, the V gene TRBV2; 9 bases agree with TRBD1. CDR1 is SNHLY and CDR2 is FYNNEI in the germline V gene. CDR3 length: 16 amino acids. CDR3 amino acids: CASSELGQGRTETRYF. CDR3 nucleotides: TGTGCCAGCAGTGAATTGGGACAGGGTCGAACAGAGACCCGGTACTTC.

This chain joins TRBV24-1 and TRBJ2-1; D possibly corresponds to TRBD2 (6 bases). The germline V gene encodes CDR1 KGHDR and CDR2 SFDVKD. V was cut by 3 bases and J by 3 bases, with 23 bases left in between. The CDR3 has 19 residues. This CDR3 is CATSDKTGVGSIFYNEQFF. CDR3 bases: TGTGCCACCAGTGATAAAACGGGAGTGGGGTCGATTTTCTACAATGAGCAGTTCTTC.

This clonotype has just a few counts. The gene calls are TRBV11-1 and TRBJ1-1; 8 nucleotides line up with TRBD1. CDR3 length equals 13 residues. Germline CDR1 reads SGHAT; CDR2 reads FQDESV (reference sequence). Trimming removed 5 bases from V and 5 bases from J; junction bases left unmatched: 4. The CDR3 reads CASSVGQGTEAFF. The CDR3 coding sequence is TGTGCCAGCAGCGTAGGACAGGGTACTGAAGCTTTCTTT.

The rearrangement uses TRBV2 and TRBJ2-6; D not resolved. The CDR3 is 15 residues long. Per the germline V gene, CDR1 is SNHLY and CDR2 is FYNNEI. The V end was cut by 6 bases, the J end by 0 bases, with 9 bases between. The CDR3, as DNA: TGTGCCAGCAGGAAGGATACCTCTGGGGCCAACGTCCTGACTTTC. This translates into CASRKDTSGANVLTF.

The genes are TRBV3-1 and TRBJ2-2, with D perhaps being TRBD1 or TRBD2 (6 bases each). From germline, CDR1 is LGHDT and CDR2 YNNKEL (reference sequence). The CDR3 extends over 15 amino acids. V dropped 3 bases and J dropped 5 bases, with 13 bases sitting between them. CDR3 in DNA: TGTGCCAGCAGCCATACGGGGGCGCGGACCGGGGAGCTGTTTTTT. This gives the protein CASSHTGARTGELFF.

This clonotype was seen a few times. The chain has TRBV6-1 and TRBJ2-1; 9 bases line up with TRBD2. Looked up from germline, CDR1 is MNHNS and CDR2 is SASEGT. The V segment lost 3 bases and the J segment 6 bases; nucleotides outside the gene matches: 3. CDR3 length: 14 residues. CDR3 loop: CASSEPTSGNEQFF. In DNA, the CDR3 is TGTGCCAGCAGTGAGCCGACTAGCGGCAATGAGCAGTTCTTC.